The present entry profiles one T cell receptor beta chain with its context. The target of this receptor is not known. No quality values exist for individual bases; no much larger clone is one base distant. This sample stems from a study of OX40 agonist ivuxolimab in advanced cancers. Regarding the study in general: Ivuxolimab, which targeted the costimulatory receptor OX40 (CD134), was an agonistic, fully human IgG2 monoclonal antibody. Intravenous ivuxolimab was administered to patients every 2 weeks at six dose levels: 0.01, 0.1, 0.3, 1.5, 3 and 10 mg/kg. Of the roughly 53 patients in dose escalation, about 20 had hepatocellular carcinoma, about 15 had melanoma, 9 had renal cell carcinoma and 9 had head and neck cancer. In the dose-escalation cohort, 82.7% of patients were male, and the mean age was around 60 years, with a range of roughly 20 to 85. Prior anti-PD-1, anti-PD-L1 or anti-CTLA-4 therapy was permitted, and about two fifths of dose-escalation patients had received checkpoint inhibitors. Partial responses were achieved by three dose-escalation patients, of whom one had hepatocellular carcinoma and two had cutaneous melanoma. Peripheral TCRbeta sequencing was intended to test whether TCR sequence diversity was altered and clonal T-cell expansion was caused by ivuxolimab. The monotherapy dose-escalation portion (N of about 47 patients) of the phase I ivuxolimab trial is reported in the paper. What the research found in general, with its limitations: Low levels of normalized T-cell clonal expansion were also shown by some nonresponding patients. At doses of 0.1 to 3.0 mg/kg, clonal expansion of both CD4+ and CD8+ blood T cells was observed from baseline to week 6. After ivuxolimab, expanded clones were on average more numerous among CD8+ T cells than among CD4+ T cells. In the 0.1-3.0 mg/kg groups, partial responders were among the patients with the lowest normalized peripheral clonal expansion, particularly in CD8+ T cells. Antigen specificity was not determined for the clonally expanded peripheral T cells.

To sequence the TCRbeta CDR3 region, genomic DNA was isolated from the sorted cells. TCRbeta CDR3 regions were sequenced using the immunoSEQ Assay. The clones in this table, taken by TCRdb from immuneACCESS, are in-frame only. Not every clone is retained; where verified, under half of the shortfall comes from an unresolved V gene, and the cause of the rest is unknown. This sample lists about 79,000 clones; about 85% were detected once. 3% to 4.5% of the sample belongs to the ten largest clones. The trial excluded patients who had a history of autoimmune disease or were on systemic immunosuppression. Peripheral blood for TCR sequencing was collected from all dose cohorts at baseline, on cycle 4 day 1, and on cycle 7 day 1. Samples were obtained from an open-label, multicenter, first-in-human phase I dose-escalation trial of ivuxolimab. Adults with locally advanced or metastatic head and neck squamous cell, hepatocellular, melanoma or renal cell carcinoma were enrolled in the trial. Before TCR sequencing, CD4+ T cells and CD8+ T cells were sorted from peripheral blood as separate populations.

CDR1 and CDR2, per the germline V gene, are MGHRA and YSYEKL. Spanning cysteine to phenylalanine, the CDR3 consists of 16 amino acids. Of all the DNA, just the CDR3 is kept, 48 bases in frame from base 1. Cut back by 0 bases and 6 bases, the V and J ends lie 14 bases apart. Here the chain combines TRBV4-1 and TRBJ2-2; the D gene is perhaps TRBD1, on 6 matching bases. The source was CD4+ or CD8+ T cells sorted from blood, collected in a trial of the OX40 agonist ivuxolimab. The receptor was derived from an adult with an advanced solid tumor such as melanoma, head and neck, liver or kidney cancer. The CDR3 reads CASSQEPGQGPGELFF. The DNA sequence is TGCGCCAGCAGCCAAGAACCGGGACAAGGCCCCGGGGAGCTGTTTTTT.